This T cell receptor beta chain appears in the sequencing data of a study of cytotoxic CD8 clonotypes in ibrutinib-treated CLL. Germline V gene data show CDR1 as SGHDT and CDR2 as YYEEEE. J was trimmed by 6 bases and V by 2 bases; bases with no gene match: 7. CDR3 length: 15 residues. This table comes from immunoSEQ multiplex PCR, and its TCRdb copy is limited to in-frame clones, with some not included. Here the sample spans some 24,000 clones, 78% being singletons. The sequences come from PBMCs, collected before ibrutinib treatment. The J gene is TRBJ2-4, the V gene TRBV5-6, with TRBD2 matching 8 bases. The receptor's source is a human donor with chronic lymphocytic leukemia. CDR3 DNA sequence: TGTGCCAGCAGCTTAGCGACTAGCGAGAGAAACATTCAGTACTTC. Protein sequence: CASSLATSERNIQYF.